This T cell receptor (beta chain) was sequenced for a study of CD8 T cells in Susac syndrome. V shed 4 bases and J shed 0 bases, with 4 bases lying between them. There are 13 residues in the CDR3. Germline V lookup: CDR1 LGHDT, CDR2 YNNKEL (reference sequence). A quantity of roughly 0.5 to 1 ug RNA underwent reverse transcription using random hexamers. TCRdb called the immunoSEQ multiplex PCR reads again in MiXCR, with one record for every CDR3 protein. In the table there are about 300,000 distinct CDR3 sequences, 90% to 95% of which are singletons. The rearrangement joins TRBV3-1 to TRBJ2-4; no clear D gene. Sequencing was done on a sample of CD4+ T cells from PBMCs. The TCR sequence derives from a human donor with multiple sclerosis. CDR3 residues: CASSLIAKNIQYF. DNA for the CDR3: TGTGCCAGCAGCCTCATAGCCAAAAACATTCAGTACTTC.